These T cell receptor beta chains were read from a single sample in a study of blood T cell repertoires in COVID-19. Profiling relied on immunoSEQ multiplex PCR, and the TCRdb table lists in-frame clones only, not all of them. The sample has under 150,000 clones, about 85% seen once; the top ten hold 3% to 3.5%. Specimen: peripheral blood. All receptors come from a man aged 35-49 years with acute or convalescent COVID-19. Both conserved end residues are part of each CDR3. Fields, in order: J gene, V gene, clone size, D gene, CDR3 protein, CDR3 DNA. D genes are given only for firm matches. Size values are once, few and many counts, or a class for expanded clones, and some rows have none.

j_gene: TRBJ1-2
v_gene: TRBV20-1
abundance: .
d_gene: TRBD1
CDR3aa: CSADREHGYTF
CDR3nt: TGCAGTGCTGACAGGGAACATGGCTACACCTTC

j_gene: TRBJ2-4
v_gene: TRBV5-5
abundance: .
d_gene: TRBD2
CDR3aa: CASSSAGGNIQYF
CDR3nt: TGTGCCAGCAGCTCGGCGGGGGGCAACATTCAGTACTTC

j_gene: TRBJ2-1
v_gene: TRBV11-2
abundance: once
d_gene: .
CDR3aa: CASSPSLYSGQFF
CDR3nt: TGTGCCAGCAGCCCGAGCCTTTATAGCGGGCAGTTCTTC

j_gene: TRBJ2-1
v_gene: TRBV15
abundance: .
d_gene: .
CDR3aa: CATSRARYNEQFF
CDR3nt: TGTGCCACCAGCAGAGCTAGGTACAATGAGCAGTTCTTC

j_gene: TRBJ2-3
v_gene: TRBV10-3
abundance: .
d_gene: TRBD1
CDR3aa: CAISESGRGRIMQYF
CDR3nt: TGTGCCATCAGTGAATCGGGTAGGGGGCGCATCATGCAGTATTTT

j_gene: TRBJ2-7
v_gene: TRBV10-1
abundance: .
d_gene: TRBD1
CDR3aa: CASSATLGQGTYEQYF
CDR3nt: TGCGCCAGCAGTGCGACCCTCGGACAGGGTACCTACGAGCAGTACTTC

j_gene: TRBJ2-3
v_gene: TRBV7-2
abundance: .
d_gene: TRBD2
CDR3aa: CASGTSGGRSTDTQYF
CDR3nt: TGTGCCAGTGGGACAAGCGGGGGCCGGAGCACAGATACGCAGTATTTT

j_gene: TRBJ2-1
v_gene: TRBV20-1
abundance: .
d_gene: .
CDR3aa: CSARGSGEQFF
CDR3nt: TGCAGTGCTAGAGGCTCAGGTGAGCAGTTCTTC

j_gene: TRBJ2-2
v_gene: TRBV6-5
abundance: .
d_gene: TRBD2
CDR3aa: CASSYSERGDTGELFF
CDR3nt: TGTGCCAGCAGTTACTCGGAGCGGGGGGACACCGGGGAGCTGTTTTTT

j_gene: TRBJ2-7
v_gene: TRBV11-2
abundance: .
d_gene: TRBD2
CDR3aa: CASSFSGGAAYEQYF
CDR3nt: TGTGCCAGCAGCTTTAGCGGGGGGGCCGCCTACGAGCAGTACTTC

j_gene: TRBJ1-3
v_gene: TRBV4-3
abundance: .
d_gene: .
CDR3aa: CASSQAPLFGNTIYF
CDR3nt: TGCGCCAGCAGCCAAGCCCCCTTATTTGGAAACACCATATATTTT

j_gene: TRBJ2-7
v_gene: TRBV27
abundance: .
d_gene: TRBD1
CDR3aa: CASSPPGQADEQYF
CDR3nt: TGTGCCAGCAGTCCTCCGGGACAGGCAGACGAGCAGTACTTC

j_gene: TRBJ2-5
v_gene: TRBV5-1
abundance: .
d_gene: TRBD2
CDR3aa: CASTKRGVEETQYF
CDR3nt: TGCGCCAGCACGAAGCGGGGGGTCGAGGAGACCCAGTACTTC

j_gene: TRBJ1-3
v_gene: TRBV7-9
abundance: few
d_gene: .
CDR3aa: CASSSFSSGNTIYF
CDR3nt: TGTGCCAGCAGCTCTTTCAGCTCTGGAAACACCATATATTTT

j_gene: TRBJ2-7
v_gene: TRBV6-5
abundance: .
d_gene: TRBD1
CDR3aa: CASSPQGVYYEQYF
CDR3nt: TGTGCCAGCAGCCCCCAGGGGGTCTACTACGAGCAGTACTTC

j_gene: TRBJ1-5
v_gene: TRBV7-9
abundance: .
d_gene: TRBD1
CDR3aa: CASSLGTGAPRNQPQHF
CDR3nt: TGTGCCAGCAGCTTAGGTACAGGGGCGCCCCGCAATCAGCCCCAGCATTTT

j_gene: TRBJ1-4
v_gene: TRBV29-1
abundance: .
d_gene: TRBD1
CDR3aa: CSVGGSGGGVREKLFF
CDR3nt: TGCAGCGTTGGGGGATCAGGGGGAGGTGTTAGGGAAAAACTGTTTTTT

j_gene: TRBJ2-3
v_gene: TRBV7-2
abundance: .
d_gene: .
CDR3aa: CASSSRQTLSTDTQYF
CDR3nt: TGTGCCAGCAGCTCACGCCAGACACTTTCCACAGATACGCAGTATTTT

j_gene: TRBJ2-3
v_gene: TRBV30
abundance: .
d_gene: .
CDR3aa: CAWSVRADTQYF
CDR3nt: TGTGCCTGGAGTGTACGCGCAGATACGCAGTATTTT

j_gene: TRBJ1-1
v_gene: TRBV5-1
abundance: .
d_gene: TRBD1
CDR3aa: CASSLEGGGTEAFF
CDR3nt: TGCGCCAGCAGCTTGGAAGGGGGCGGCACTGAAGCTTTCTTT

j_gene: TRBJ1-1
v_gene: TRBV5-1
abundance: .
d_gene: TRBD1
CDR3aa: CASSLGDRDTAFF
CDR3nt: TGCGCCAGCAGCTTAGGGGACAGGGATACGGCTTTCTTT

j_gene: TRBJ1-2
v_gene: TRBV3-1/TRBV3-2
abundance: few
d_gene: .
CDR3aa: CASSHLDRWNYGYTF
CDR3nt: TGTGCCAGCAGCCACCTGGACAGATGGAACTATGGCTACACCTTC

j_gene: TRBJ2-3
v_gene: TRBV20-1
abundance: once
d_gene: .
CDR3aa: CSAYYTDTQYF
CDR3nt: TGCAGTGCCTATTACACAGATACGCAGTATTTT

j_gene: TRBJ2-5
v_gene: TRBV11-2
abundance: .
d_gene: TRBD2
CDR3aa: CASSLEWTGGETQYF
CDR3nt: TGTGCCAGCAGCTTAGAGTGGACGGGGGGAGAGACCCAGTACTTC

j_gene: TRBJ1-2
v_gene: TRBV5-4
abundance: .
d_gene: .
CDR3aa: CASSRQSTIDYTF
CDR3nt: TGTGCCAGCAGCCGACAGTCAACCATCGACTACACCTTC

j_gene: TRBJ2-7
v_gene: TRBV9
abundance: few
d_gene: .
CDR3aa: CASSALSTSYEQYF
CDR3nt: TGTGCCAGCAGCGCCCTGAGTACCTCCTACGAGCAGTACTTC

j_gene: TRBJ1-5
v_gene: TRBV6-2/TRBV6-3
abundance: .
d_gene: .
CDR3aa: CASSRGQVNQPQHF
CDR3nt: TGTGCCAGCAGTCGAGGACAAGTCAATCAGCCCCAGCATTTT

j_gene: TRBJ2-5
v_gene: TRBV9
abundance: .
d_gene: TRBD2
CDR3aa: CASSVASPGTSAVGWQETQYF
CDR3nt: TGTGCCAGCAGCGTAGCATCCCCCGGGACTAGCGCAGTGGGGTGGCAAGAGACCCAGTACTTC

j_gene: TRBJ2-6
v_gene: TRBV9
abundance: .
d_gene: .
CDR3aa: CASSGQGKGANVLTF
CDR3nt: TGTGCCAGCAGCGGGCAGGGTAAAGGGGCCAACGTCCTGACTTTC

j_gene: TRBJ2-1
v_gene: TRBV2
abundance: few
d_gene: TRBD1
CDR3aa: CASTATGGAYNEQFF
CDR3nt: TGTGCCAGCACGGCGACAGGGGGAGCATACAATGAGCAGTTCTTC

j_gene: TRBJ1-2
v_gene: TRBV18
abundance: .
d_gene: .
CDR3aa: CASSPQEAGGYTF
CDR3nt: TGTGCCAGCTCACCCCAGGAGGCGGGGGGCTACACCTTC

j_gene: TRBJ1-6
v_gene: TRBV7-3
abundance: .
d_gene: .
CDR3aa: CASSLYGEGNNSPLHF
CDR3nt: TGTGCCAGCAGCTTATATGGGGAGGGCAATAATTCACCCCTCCACTTT

j_gene: TRBJ2-3
v_gene: TRBV2
abundance: .
d_gene: .
CDR3aa: CASSPFPPGERTDTQYF
CDR3nt: TGTGCCAGCAGCCCCTTCCCTCCGGGGGAGCGCACAGATACGCAGTATTTT

j_gene: TRBJ2-3
v_gene: TRBV9
abundance: .
d_gene: TRBD2
CDR3aa: CASSPRTSGGADTQYF
CDR3nt: TGTGCCAGCAGCCCCAGGACTAGCGGGGGGGCCGATACGCAGTATTTT

j_gene: TRBJ2-1
v_gene: TRBV5-1
abundance: .
d_gene: TRBD2
CDR3aa: CASSSIPGLASYNEQFF
CDR3nt: TGCGCCAGCAGCTCCATCCCGGGACTAGCATCGTACAATGAGCAGTTCTTC

j_gene: TRBJ2-3
v_gene: TRBV30
abundance: .
d_gene: TRBD2
CDR3aa: CAWNRGGLGDTQYF
CDR3nt: TGTGCCTGGAATCGGGGGGGCTTAGGAGATACGCAGTATTTT

j_gene: TRBJ2-7
v_gene: TRBV27
abundance: .
d_gene: .
CDR3aa: CASSTGSSYEQYF
CDR3nt: TGTGCCAGTTCAACAGGGAGCTCCTACGAGCAGTACTTC

j_gene: TRBJ2-1
v_gene: TRBV27
abundance: .
d_gene: TRBD2
CDR3aa: CASRRLAGDLYNEQFF
CDR3nt: TGTGCCAGCAGGAGACTAGCGGGTGATTTATACAATGAGCAGTTCTTC

j_gene: TRBJ1-6
v_gene: TRBV9
abundance: .
d_gene: .
CDR3aa: CASSDSSSYNSPLHF
CDR3nt: TGTGCCAGCAGCGACTCGAGCTCCTATAATTCACCCCTCCACTTT

j_gene: TRBJ2-7
v_gene: TRBV27
abundance: .
d_gene: TRBD1
CDR3aa: CASSLSSGGPYEQYF
CDR3nt: TGTGCCAGCAGTTTATCGTCAGGGGGACCCTACGAGCAGTACTTC

j_gene: TRBJ2-1
v_gene: TRBV6-5
abundance: .
d_gene: TRBD1
CDR3aa: CASNDRGRLMDEQFF
CDR3nt: TGTGCCAGCAACGACAGGGGGCGCCTTATGGATGAGCAGTTCTTC

j_gene: TRBJ1-2
v_gene: TRBV9
abundance: .
d_gene: .
CDR3aa: CASSVKLGYGYTF
CDR3nt: TGTGCCAGCAGCGTGAAGCTCGGCTATGGCTACACCTTC

j_gene: TRBJ1-5
v_gene: TRBV7-2
abundance: .
d_gene: TRBD1
CDR3aa: CASSLGFGGGGQPQHF
CDR3nt: TGTGCCAGCAGCTTAGGTTTCGGAGGGGGCGGTCAGCCCCAGCATTTT

j_gene: TRBJ2-1
v_gene: TRBV19
abundance: .
d_gene: .
CDR3aa: CASSFQTGAYNEQFF
CDR3nt: TGTGCCAGTAGTTTCCAGACAGGAGCCTACAATGAGCAGTTCTTC

j_gene: TRBJ1-2
v_gene: TRBV7-2
abundance: .
d_gene: TRBD1
CDR3aa: CASSPGQAFYGYTF
CDR3nt: TGTGCCAGCAGCCCGGGACAGGCTTTCTATGGCTACACCTTC

j_gene: TRBJ1-3
v_gene: TRBV7-9
abundance: .
d_gene: .
CDR3aa: CASSPPRGEKRGNTIYF
CDR3nt: TGTGCCAGCAGCCCACCCCGCGGGGAAAAGCGGGGAAACACCATATATTTT

j_gene: TRBJ2-4
v_gene: TRBV19
abundance: .
d_gene: .
CDR3aa: CASSPRGDIQYF
CDR3nt: TGTGCCAGTAGTCCGCGGGGAGACATTCAGTACTTC

j_gene: TRBJ1-4
v_gene: TRBV2
abundance: once
d_gene: .
CDR3aa: CASSITGGSNEKLFF
CDR3nt: TGTGCCAGCAGTATAACAGGCGGATCTAATGAAAAACTGTTTTTT

j_gene: TRBJ2-7
v_gene: TRBV14
abundance: .
d_gene: .
CDR3aa: CASSQYHRLIYEQYF
CDR3nt: TGTGCCAGCAGCCAATACCACAGGTTAATCTACGAGCAGTACTTC

j_gene: TRBJ2-7
v_gene: TRBV7-2
abundance: .
d_gene: TRBD2
CDR3aa: CASSSVAGGPGEQYF
CDR3nt: TGTGCCAGCAGCTCCGTAGCGGGGGGGCCGGGGGAGCAGTACTTC

j_gene: TRBJ2-7
v_gene: TRBV19
abundance: .
d_gene: TRBD2
CDR3aa: CASSRTSGGYEQYF
CDR3nt: TGTGCCAGTAGTAGGACTAGCGGGGGCTACGAGCAGTACTTC

j_gene: TRBJ1-1
v_gene: TRBV9
abundance: .
d_gene: .
CDR3aa: CASSGWSTEAFF
CDR3nt: TGTGCCAGCAGCGGTTGGAGCACTGAAGCTTTCTTT

j_gene: TRBJ1-2
v_gene: TRBV5-1
abundance: .
d_gene: .
CDR3aa: CASSLLSSGEGYTF
CDR3nt: TGCGCCAGCAGCTTGCTTTCGTCGGGGGAGGGCTACACCTTC